Listed below are T cell receptor beta chains from one sample, sequenced in a study of blood T cell repertoires in COVID-19. Data came from immunoSEQ multiplex PCR; TCRdb stores just in-frame clones and leaves some out. Found here are some 210,000 clones, 75% to 85% of them singletons; the top ten hold roughly 8.7%. Input material: PBMCs or T cells enriched from blood (not recorded which). These receptors were collected from a man aged 40-55 years who had recovered from COVID-19. CDR3s include the opening cysteine and the closing phenylalanine or tryptophan. A D gene is named only where the DNA matches it firmly. Size is stated for part of the rows, as once, few or many counts, or as a class when the clone is expanded.

>TRBJ2-7|NA|12|few|TRBV10-3
CAISGETYEQYF
TGTGCCATCAGTGGTGAGACCTACGAGCAGTACTTC
>TRBJ1-5|NA|16|NA|TRBV4-1
CASSQAPGPINQPQHF
TGCGCCAGCAGCCAAGCCCCAGGGCCAATCAATCAGCCCCAGCATTTT
>TRBJ1-1|TRBD1|15|NA|TRBV19
CASTPWGTGATEAFF
TGTGCCAGTACCCCATGGGGCACAGGGGCCACTGAAGCTTTCTTT
>TRBJ1-2|NA|13|once|TRBV29-1
CSVAGQSNYGYTF
TGCAGCGTTGCTGGACAGTCTAACTATGGCTACACCTTC
>TRBJ1-2|NA|17|few|TRBV19
CASSMGRARGLNYGYTF
TGTGCCAGTAGTATGGGGAGGGCCAGGGGACTCAACTATGGCTACACCTTC
>TRBJ2-1|TRBD2|15|NA|TRBV9
CASSISGGPTRLQFF
TGTGCCAGCAGCATTAGCGGGGGGCCCACCAGGTTGCAGTTCTTC
>TRBJ2-1|NA|15|NA|TRBV11-2
CASSLYGSSYNEQFF
TGTGCCAGCAGCTTATACGGGTCGTCCTACAATGAGCAGTTCTTC
>TRBJ2-1|NA|12|NA|TRBV19
CASMRAHNEQFF
TGTGCCAGTATGCGTGCCCACAATGAGCAGTTCTTC
>TRBJ1-3|TRBD1|16|NA|TRBV18
CASSRMTGSSGNTIYF
TGTGCCAGCTCCCGAATGACAGGGAGCTCTGGAAACACCATATATTTT
>TRBJ2-3|NA|15|NA|TRBV12-5
CASGLGNVGTDTQYF
TGTGCTAGTGGTTTGGGGAATGTCGGGACAGATACGCAGTATTTT
>TRBJ2-7|NA|14|NA|TRBV2
CARGQTGKLSEQYF
TGTGCCCGGGGGCAGACAGGGAAGCTTTCCGAGCAGTACTTC
>TRBJ2-3|TRBD1|17|NA|TRBV19
CASSIRPGQGPPDTQYF
TGTGCCAGTAGTATTAGGCCGGGACAGGGGCCGCCGGATACGCAGTATTTT
>TRBJ2-2|NA|12|NA|TRBV7-3
CASSLNTGELFF
TGTGCCAGCAGCCTCAACACCGGGGAGCTGTTTTTT
>TRBJ2-7|TRBD1|18|NA|TRBV4-1
CASSQDAKKGTGFYEQYF
TGCGCCAGCAGCCAAGACGCCAAAAAAGGGACAGGTTTCTACGAGCAGTACTTC
>TRBJ2-5|NA|13|NA|TRBV5-1
CASSLNQGKTQYF
TGCGCCAGCAGCTTGAATCAGGGGAAGACCCAGTACTTC
>TRBJ2-7|TRBD2|18|NA|TRBV5-1
CASSLEVTRTSGTYEQYF
TGCGCCAGCAGCTTGGAAGTGACCCGGACTAGCGGGACCTACGAGCAGTACTTC
>TRBJ1-1|NA|14|NA|TRBV7-9
CASSSRGAGTEAFF
TGTGCCAGCAGCTCCAGGGGCGCCGGGACTGAAGCTTTCTTT
>TRBJ2-5|TRBD1|15|few|TRBV5-1
CASSLGTVNQETQYF
TGCGCCAGCAGCCTCGGGACAGTGAATCAAGAGACCCAGTACTTC